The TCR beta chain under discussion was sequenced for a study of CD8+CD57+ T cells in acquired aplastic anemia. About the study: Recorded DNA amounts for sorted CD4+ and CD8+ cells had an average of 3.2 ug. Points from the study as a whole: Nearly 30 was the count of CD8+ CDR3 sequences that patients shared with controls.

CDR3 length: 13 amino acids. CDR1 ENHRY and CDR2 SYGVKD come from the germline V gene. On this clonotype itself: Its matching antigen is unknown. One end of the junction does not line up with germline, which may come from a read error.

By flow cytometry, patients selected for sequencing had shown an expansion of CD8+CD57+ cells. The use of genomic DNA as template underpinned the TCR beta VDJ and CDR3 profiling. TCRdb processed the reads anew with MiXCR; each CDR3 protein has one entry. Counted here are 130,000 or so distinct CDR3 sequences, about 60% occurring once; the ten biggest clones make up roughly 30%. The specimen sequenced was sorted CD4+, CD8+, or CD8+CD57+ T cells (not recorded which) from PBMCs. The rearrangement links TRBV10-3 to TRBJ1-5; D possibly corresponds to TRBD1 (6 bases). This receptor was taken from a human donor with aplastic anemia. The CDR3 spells CATKGGRGQPQHF. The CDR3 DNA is TGTGCCACCAAAGGGGGTCGCGGGCAGCCTCAGCATTTT.